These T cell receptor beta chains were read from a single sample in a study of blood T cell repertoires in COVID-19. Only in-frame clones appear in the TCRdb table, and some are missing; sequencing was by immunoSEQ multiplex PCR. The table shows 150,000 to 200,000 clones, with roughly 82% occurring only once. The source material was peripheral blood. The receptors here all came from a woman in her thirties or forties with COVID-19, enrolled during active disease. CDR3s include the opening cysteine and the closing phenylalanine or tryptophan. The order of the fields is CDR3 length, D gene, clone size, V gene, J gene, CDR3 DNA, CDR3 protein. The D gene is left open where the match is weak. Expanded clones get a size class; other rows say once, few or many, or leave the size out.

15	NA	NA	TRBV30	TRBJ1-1	TGTGCCTGGAGTCGCTTGGGGGCTTTATTCGCTGAAGCTTTCTTT	CAWSRLGALFAEAFF
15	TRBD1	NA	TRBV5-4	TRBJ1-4	TGTGCCAGCAGCTTGGCCGGGACAGGGCGGGAAAAACTGTTTTTT	CASSLAGTGREKLFF
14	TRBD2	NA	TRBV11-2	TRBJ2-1	TGTGCCAGCAGCCTCCGACTAGCGCGAAATGAGCAGTTCTTC	CASSLRLARNEQFF
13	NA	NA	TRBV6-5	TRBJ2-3	TGTGCCACGAAGACGGGGGACACAGATACGCAGTATTTT	CATKTGDTDTQYF
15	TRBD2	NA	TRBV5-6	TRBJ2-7	TGTGCCAGCAGCGGGGGAAGGGAGGGTCCTTACGAGCAGTACTTC	CASSGGREGPYEQYF
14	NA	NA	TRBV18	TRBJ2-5	TGTGCCAGCTCACCACGGACAGTCCAAGAGACCCAGTACTTC	CASSPRTVQETQYF
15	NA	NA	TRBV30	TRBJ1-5	TGTGCCTGGAGTGGAGGTAGGAGTAGCAATCAGCCCCAGCATTTT	CAWSGGRSSNQPQHF
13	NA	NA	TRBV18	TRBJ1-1	TGTGCCAGCTCACCATACGGCGACGATGTTGAGGGATTT	CASSPYGDDVEGF
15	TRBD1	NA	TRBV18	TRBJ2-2	TGTGCCAGCTCACCATATCAGGGGGTCTCCGGGGAGCTGTTTTTT	CASSPYQGVSGELFF
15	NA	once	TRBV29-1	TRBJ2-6	TGCAGCGTTGAACAACAGGGTGCTGGGGCCAACGTCCTGACTTTC	CSVEQQGAGANVLTF